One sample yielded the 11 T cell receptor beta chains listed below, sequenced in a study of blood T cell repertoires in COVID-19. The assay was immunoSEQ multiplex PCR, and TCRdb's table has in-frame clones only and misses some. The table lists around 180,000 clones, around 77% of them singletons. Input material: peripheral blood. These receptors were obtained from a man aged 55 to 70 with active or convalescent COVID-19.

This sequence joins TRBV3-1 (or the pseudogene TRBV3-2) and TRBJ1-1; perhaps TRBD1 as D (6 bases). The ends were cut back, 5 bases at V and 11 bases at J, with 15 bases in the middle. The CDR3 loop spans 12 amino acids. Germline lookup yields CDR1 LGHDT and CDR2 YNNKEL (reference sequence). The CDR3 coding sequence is TGTGCCAGCAGCGCTCAGGGGTCTGGTGCTTTCTTT. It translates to CASSAQGSGAFF.

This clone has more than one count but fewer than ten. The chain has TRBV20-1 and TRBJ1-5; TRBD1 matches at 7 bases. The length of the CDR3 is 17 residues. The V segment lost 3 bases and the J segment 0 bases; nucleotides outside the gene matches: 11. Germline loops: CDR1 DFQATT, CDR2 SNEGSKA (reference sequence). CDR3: CSASSHRGRHSNQPQHF. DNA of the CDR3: TGCAGTGCTAGTTCCCACAGGGGAAGGCATAGCAATCAGCCCCAGCATTTT.

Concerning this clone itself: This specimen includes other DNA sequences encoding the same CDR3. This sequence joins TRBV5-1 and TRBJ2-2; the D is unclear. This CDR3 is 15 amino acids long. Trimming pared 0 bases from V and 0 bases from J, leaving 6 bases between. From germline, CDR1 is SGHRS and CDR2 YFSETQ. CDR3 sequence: CASSLALPNTGELFF. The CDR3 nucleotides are TGCGCCAGCAGCTTGGCTCTACCGAACACCGGGGAGCTGTTTTTT.

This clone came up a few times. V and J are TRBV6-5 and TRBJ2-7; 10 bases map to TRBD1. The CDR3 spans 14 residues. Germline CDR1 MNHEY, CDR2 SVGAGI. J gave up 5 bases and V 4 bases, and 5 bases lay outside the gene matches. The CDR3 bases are TGTGCCAGCAGTTCTGGGACAGGGGCCGACGAGCAGTACTTC. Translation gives CASSSGTGADEQYF.

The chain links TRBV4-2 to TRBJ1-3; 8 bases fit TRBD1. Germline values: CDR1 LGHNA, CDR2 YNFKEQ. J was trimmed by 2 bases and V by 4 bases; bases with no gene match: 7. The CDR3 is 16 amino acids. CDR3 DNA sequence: TGTGCCAGCAGCCCACGACAGGGGCTCGCTGGAAACACCATATATTTT. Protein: CASSPRQGLAGNTIYF.

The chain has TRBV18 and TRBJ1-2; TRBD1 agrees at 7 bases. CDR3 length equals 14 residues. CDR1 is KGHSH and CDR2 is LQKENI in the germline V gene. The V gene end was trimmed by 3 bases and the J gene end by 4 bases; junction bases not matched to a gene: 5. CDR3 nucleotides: TGTGCCAGCTCACCTAAACGGGACAGCTATGGCTACACCTTC. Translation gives CASSPKRDSYGYTF.

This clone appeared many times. The CDR3 nucleotides are TGTGCCAGCAGCCGAGGTCCTAGCGGGAGAAGGGATGAGCAGTTCTTC. Translation gives CASSRGPSGRRDEQFF. The V gene is TRBV7-8, the J gene TRBJ2-1; 10 bases match TRBD2. With V trimmed by 5 bases and J by 8 bases, 12 bases remained unmatched. The germline V gene has CDR1 SGHVS and CDR2 FQNEAQ. This CDR3 has 16 residues. The full variable domain, rest sourced from reference TRBV7-8 and TRBJ2-1, is GAGVSQSPRYKVAKRGQDVALRCDPISGHVSLFWYQQALGQGPEFLTYFQNEAQLDKSGLPSDRFFAERPEGSVSTLKIQRTQQEDSAVYLCASSRGPSGRRDEQFFGPGTRLTVL.

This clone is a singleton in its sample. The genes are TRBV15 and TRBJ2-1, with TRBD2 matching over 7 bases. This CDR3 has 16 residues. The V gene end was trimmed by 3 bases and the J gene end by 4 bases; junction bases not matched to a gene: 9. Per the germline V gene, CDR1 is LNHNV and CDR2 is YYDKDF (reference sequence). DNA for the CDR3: TGTGCCACCAGCAGTTACGGGACTACTTCTTACAATGAGCAGTTCTTC. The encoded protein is CATSSYGTTSYNEQFF.

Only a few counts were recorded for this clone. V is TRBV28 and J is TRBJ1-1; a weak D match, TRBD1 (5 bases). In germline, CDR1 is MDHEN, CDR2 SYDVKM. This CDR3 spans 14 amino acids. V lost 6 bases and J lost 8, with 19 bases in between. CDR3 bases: TGTGCCAGCAGCTCCTTCACAGGCCCCACGGAAGCTTTCTTT. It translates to CASSSFTGPTEAFF.

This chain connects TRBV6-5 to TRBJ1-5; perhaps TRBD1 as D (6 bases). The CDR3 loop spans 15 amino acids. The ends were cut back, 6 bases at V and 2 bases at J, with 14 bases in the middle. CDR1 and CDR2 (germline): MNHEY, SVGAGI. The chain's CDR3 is CASSPTDSRNQPQHF. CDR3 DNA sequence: TGTGCCAGCAGCCCGACGGACAGCCGCAATCAGCCCCAGCATTTT.

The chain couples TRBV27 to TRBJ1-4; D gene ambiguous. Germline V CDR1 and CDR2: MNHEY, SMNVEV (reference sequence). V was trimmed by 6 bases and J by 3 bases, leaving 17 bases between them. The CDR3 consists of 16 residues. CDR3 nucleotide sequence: TGTGCCAGCAGCCCCCAGGCGAGACGAGCTAATGAAAAACTGTTTTTT. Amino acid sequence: CASSPQARRANEKLFF. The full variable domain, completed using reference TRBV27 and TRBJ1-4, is EAQVTQNPRYLITVTGKKLTVTCSQNMNHEYMSWYRQDPGLGLRQIYYSMNVEVTDKGDVPEGYKVSRKEKRNFPLILESPSPNQTSLYFCASSPQARRANEKLFFGSGTQLSVL.